The sequence of this TCR beta chain was determined in a study of PD-L1 blockade in urothelial cancer. Whole-study context: In the patient group, twenty-five of 29 were males with bladder-origin urothelial cancer.

CDR3 size: 15 residues. V dropped 1 base and J dropped 6; count of bases not matched to a gene: 4. CDR1 and CDR2 from the germline V gene are SGHTA and FQGNSA. The time point was: pretreatment peripheral blood. Each patient gave between 1 and 8 samples of peripheral blood mononuclear cells, which were collected pretreatment and during treatment. The templates were synthetic TCR analogs, and they were spiked into each PCR. Assay: immunoSEQ multiplex PCR; the TCRdb copy retains only in-frame clones and omits some. The profile shows about 74,000 clones, roughly 90% of them singletons. The chain recombines TRBV7-2 with TRBJ1-5; 9 bases are shared with TRBD1. This clonotype originated in a man in his sixties or seventies with urothelial cancer. Specimen: PBMCs, collected around atezolizumab (anti-PD-L1) treatment. The CDR3 is CASSLGGQGGQPQHF. The CDR3 bases are TGTGCCAGCAGCTTAGGGGGACAGGGAGGTCAGCCCCAGCATTTT.